Following are 31 T cell receptor beta chains from one sample sequenced in a study of T cells in Graves' hyperthyroidism and ophthalmopathy. Researchers took RNA transcripts and amplified the TCR beta CDR3 regions from them. The HTBI set primed first-round TCR CDR3 RT-PCR. MiXCR, applied by TCRdb to the multiplex PCR reads, yields one record per CDR3 protein. The sample lists around 350,000 distinct CDR3 sequences, 15% to 17% occurring once. Specimen: blood. The receptors originated from a woman aged 18-35 years with Graves' hyperthyroidism that later progressed to Graves' ophthalmopathy.

Comment on this clonotype: A much more abundant neighbour one base away suggests this may be a read error. No DNA is shown, since the ends of the CDR3 on it are uncertain; the CDR3 is the one TCRdb lists. CDR3 sequence: CASTTLTGNYGCTF. This chain joins TRBV5-1 and TRBJ1-2; TRBD1, as called in the table, went unchecked against the DNA. The CDR3 is made up of 14 amino acids, end residues included. Germline lookup yields CDR1 SGHRS and CDR2 YFSETQ.

This chain links TRBV7-9 with TRBJ2-7; D call uncertain. V shed 2 bases and J shed 3 bases, with 8 bases lying between them. The CDR3 extends over 13 amino acids. Germline V gene data show CDR1 as SEHNR and CDR2 as FQNEAQ (reference sequence). The CDR3: CASSLMPHYEQYF. DNA for the CDR3: TGTGCCAGCAGCTTAATGCCCCACTACGAGCAGTACTTC.

V usage is TRBV6-1 and J usage is TRBJ2-4; the D gene is possibly TRBD1 (5 bases). Deletions cut 2 bases from V and 1 base from J, with 12 bases between. Germline V lookup: CDR1 MNHNS, CDR2 SASEGT. This CDR3 comprises 16 residues. The CDR3 here is CASSEWGGAAKNIQYF. CDR3 nucleotide sequence: TGTGCCAGCAGTGAATGGGGTGGGGCGGCCAAAAACATTCAGTACTTC.

This clonotype came up many times. For the CDR3, the DNA is TGTGCCAGCAGCTTGGGACACTACAATGAGCAGTTCTTC. Protein sequence: CASSLGHYNEQFF. The chain has TRBV11-1 and TRBJ2-1; possible D gene TRBD1, 6 bases. CDR3 length: 13 amino acids. Germline V gene data show CDR1 as SGHAT and CDR2 as FQDESV (reference sequence). Trimming cost V 3 bases and J 3 bases, with 6 bases left between them. Combining the CDR3 with reference TRBV11-1 and TRBJ2-1 gives the whole variable domain EAEVAQSPRYKITEKSQAVAFWCDPISGHATLYWYRQILGQGPELLVQFQDESVVDDSQLPKDRFSAERLKGVDSTLKIQPAELGDSAMYLCASSLGHYNEQFFGPGTRLTVL.

This clonotype has a handful of counts. CDR3 sequence: CASSPYGTGMNTGELFF. The CDR3 nucleotides are TGTGCCAGCTCACCATACGGGACAGGGATGAACACCGGGGAGCTGTTTTTT. The chain carries TRBV18 and TRBJ2-2; TRBD1 matches at 9 bases. Germline V gene sequence: CDR1 KGHSH, CDR2 LQKENI. V was pared by 2 bases and J by 1 base, with 5 bases of the junction left unmatched. The CDR3 contains 17 residues. Full variable domain (remainder filled in from reference TRBV18 and TRBJ2-2): NAGVMQNPRHLVRRRGQEARLRCSPMKGHSHVYWYRQLPEEGLKFMVYLQKENIIDESGMPKERFSAEFPKEGPSILRIQQVVRGDSAAYFCASSPYGTGMNTGELFFGEGSRLTVL.

This clonotype showed up just a few times. The genes are TRBV3-1 and TRBJ2-3; weak D call: TRBD1 (6 bases). The V gene's germline CDR1 is LGHDT and CDR2 YNNKEL (reference sequence). The ends were cut back, 3 bases at V and 8 bases at J, with 24 bases in the middle. The CDR3 sequence is 17 residues long. The CDR3 nucleotides are TGTGCCAGCAGCCATCACATTCGGACAAACAGGGCTATTACGCAGTATTTT. As protein: CASSHHIRTNRAITQYF.

J is TRBJ2-7 and V is TRBV28; TRBD2 agrees at 13 bases. This CDR3 region has 14 residues. V was clipped by 8 bases and J by 2 bases; unmatched bases: 3. Germline CDR1 MDHEN, CDR2 SYDVKM. Written as DNA, the CDR3 is TGTGCCAGCCGGACTAGCGGGAGCCCCTACGAGCAGTACTTC. It is translated as CASRTSGSPYEQYF.

Worth noting for this clonotype: The junction departs from germline at one end; a sequencing error may be responsible. The chain couples TRBV27 to TRBJ2-5; no reliable D call. The CDR3 contains 14 residues. Germline CDR1 reads MNHEY; CDR2 reads SMNVEV (reference sequence). The CDR3 is CASSLTAVQDTQYF. The CDR3 nucleotides read TGCGCCAGCAGTTTGACTGCGGTCCAAGATACCCAGTACTTC.

Details on this clonotype: Mismatch with germline at one junction end may stem from a read error. This chain connects TRBV3-1 to TRBJ2-1, with unresolved D. This CDR3 has 15 residues. Germline V CDR1 and CDR2: LGHDT, YNNKEL (reference sequence). In nucleotides, the CDR3 is TGTGCCGGCAGCCAAGGCCTGGAAGGCTACAATGAGCAGTTCTTC. This translates into CAGSQGLEGYNEQFF.

Only a few counts were recorded for this clonotype. The chain couples TRBV6-5 to TRBJ2-2, with 11 nucleotides matching TRBD2. CDR1 is MNHEY, CDR2 SVGAGI, per germline. With 2 bases clipped from V and 8 bases from J, the junction kept 4 bases outside the gene matches. The CDR3 contains 15 residues. Here the CDR3 reads CASSYLAGGAGELFF. The CDR3 region has the DNA TGTGCCAGCAGTTACCTAGCGGGAGGTGCTGGGGAGCTGTTTTTT.

This clonotype was found many times. Compared with germline, one end of the junction differs, possibly owing to a read error. The genes are TRBV2 and TRBJ1-5; 7 nucleotides match TRBD1. The CDR3 has 14 amino acids. The germline gives CDR1 SNHLY, CDR2 FYNNEI. In nucleotides, the CDR3 is TGTGCCAGCAGCGAAGACAGGGTCAATCAGCCCCAGCATTTT. As protein: CASSEDRVNQPQHF.

This clonotype was found many times. The chain recombines TRBV5-1 with TRBJ2-7; D perhaps matches TRBD1 (6 bases). Germline V gene data show CDR1 as SGHRS and CDR2 as YFSETQ. The CDR3 consists of 14 residues. Trimming removed 4 bases from V and 5 bases from J, with 16 bases in between. The CDR3 region is CASSPRGQPDEQYF. The CDR3 DNA is TGCGCCAGCAGCCCCCGGGGACAACCCGACGAGCAGTACTTC.

J is TRBJ1-1 and V is TRBV5-1; TRBD1 might be the D (5 bases). Germline values: CDR1 SGHRS, CDR2 YFSETQ. The CDR3 length is 13 residues. Trimming shortened V by 4 bases and J by 2 bases, and 9 bases separated the two germline ends. The CDR3 DNA reads TGCGCCAGCAGCCCCCGGGACAACACTGAAGCTTTCTTT. This sequence encodes CASSPRDNTEAFF.

This clonotype was seen many times. The chain couples TRBV12-3 or TRBV12-4 to TRBJ1-2; 10 bases line up with TRBD1. V lost 7 bases, J lost 7 bases, and 15 bases stayed unmatched. The CDR3 covers 16 residues. The CDR3 sequence: CASTPSGQGRRSGYTF. CDR3 bases: TGTGCCAGCACCCCCTCGGGACAGGGGAGGCGGAGTGGCTACACCTTC.

This clonotype appeared many times. This chain connects TRBV18 to TRBJ2-1, with 13 nucleotides matching TRBD2. CDR1 and CDR2 (germline): KGHSH, LQKENI. This CDR3 is built from 15 residues. The junction had 5 bases not matched to a gene; V was cut back by 3 bases and J by 9 bases. The CDR3 region has the DNA TGTGCCAGCTCACCCGGACTAGCGGGAGAGGTTGAGCAGTTCTTC. It codes for CASSPGLAGEVEQFF.

This clonotype showed up just a few times. The chain is built from TRBV20-1 and TRBJ2-7; 7 bases agree with TRBD2. CDR3 length: 12 amino acids. Germline trimming cut 2 bases from V and 7 bases from J; bases unmatched to any gene: 5. The germline V gene has CDR1 DFQATT and CDR2 SNEGSKA (reference sequence). The CDR3, as DNA: TGCAGTGCTAGACGCCTAGCGGAGGAGCAGTACTTC. Its protein is CSARRLAEEQYF.

The chain joins TRBV27 to TRBJ2-3; D tentatively fits TRBD1 or TRBD2 (6 bases each). Deletions cut 2 bases from V and 7 bases from J, with 10 bases between. CDR3 size: 13 residues. Germline CDR1 is MNHEY and CDR2 is SMNVEV (reference sequence). The DNA for the CDR3 is TGTGCCAGCAGTTTAAACGGGGGCTATACGCAGTATTTT. Translating it yields CASSLNGGYTQYF.

The J gene is TRBJ2-1, the V gene TRBV7-9; TRBD1 matches at 7 bases. Germline-derived CDR1 and CDR2 are SEHNR and FQNEAQ (reference sequence). The V and J ends lost 6 bases and 5 bases, in that order; junction bases with no gene match: 10. The CDR3 is 15 residues long. The chain's CDR3 is CASRKLGQRDNEQFF. The CDR3 DNA is TGTGCCAGCAGGAAGCTGGGACAGAGAGACAATGAGCAGTTCTTC.

The chain links TRBV19 to TRBJ1-1; no clear D. This CDR3 is 11 amino acids long. Germline-derived CDR1 and CDR2 are LNHDA and SQIVND (reference sequence). Between the trimmed V and J ends, which lost 6 bases and 4 bases, there was a span of 6 bases. The DNA of the CDR3 is TGTGCCAGTAGGATGGGCACTGAAGCTTTCTTT. Translation: CASRMGTEAFF.

This clonotype was observed at least ten times. The V gene is TRBV5-1, the J gene TRBJ2-7; TRBD1 aligns across 10 bases. Germline CDR1 and CDR2: SGHRS and YFSETQ. The CDR3 has 13 amino acids. V shed 7 bases and J 9 bases; nucleotides not matched to a gene: 10. CDR3 sequence reads: CASYPGQGFVQYF. The CDR3 DNA reads TGCGCCAGCTATCCGGGACAGGGGTTCGTGCAGTACTTC. Combining the CDR3 with reference TRBV5-1 and TRBJ2-7 gives the whole variable domain KAGVTQTPRYLIKTRGQQVTLSCSPISGHRSVSWYQQTPGQGLQFLFEYFSETQRNKGNFPGRFSGRQFSNSRSEMNVSTLELGDSALYLCASYPGQGFVQYFGPGTRLTVT.

This chain links TRBV20-1 with TRBJ2-7; 7 positions agree with TRBD2. CDR1 is DFQATT, CDR2 SNEGSKA, per germline (reference sequence). V lost 3 bases to trimming and J lost 4 bases; unmatched junction nucleotides: 9. CDR3 length equals 14 residues. Here the CDR3 DNA reads TGCAGTGCTAGCCCAACTAGCGACCCTTACGAGCAGTACTTC. It translates to CSASPTSDPYEQYF.

This clonotype was observed at least ten times. The chain is built from TRBV20-1 and TRBJ2-5; TRBD1 matches 10 bases. The CDR3 has 16 amino acids. V lost 5 bases to trimming and J lost 4 bases; unmatched junction nucleotides: 13. The V gene's germline CDR1 is DFQATT and CDR2 SNEGSKA (reference sequence). CDR3: CSAAPGFDRGPETQYF. The CDR3 DNA follows: TGCAGTGCTGCTCCAGGCTTCGACAGGGGGCCAGAGACCCAGTACTTC.

This clonotype was recorded many times. The rearrangement uses TRBV13 and TRBJ2-7; no reliable D call. This CDR3 region has 13 residues. Per germline, CDR1 PRHDT and CDR2 FYEKMQ (reference sequence). V was cut by 0 bases and J by 3 bases, with 6 bases left in between. The CDR3 DNA reads TGTGCCAGCAGCTTAGGGGACGGCTACGAGCAGTACTTC. Amino acids: CASSLGDGYEQYF.

This clonotype was recorded many times. The J gene is TRBJ1-1, the V gene TRBV7-2; D gene unclear. The CDR3 extends over 11 amino acids. Germline lookup yields CDR1 SGHTA and CDR2 FQGNSA. Trimming took off 5 bases at V and 7 bases at J, with 8 bases between the two ends. CDR3 DNA sequence: TGTGCCAGCAGCCCAAAATTTGAAGCTTTCTTT. It is translated as CASSPKFEAFF.

As for this clonotype: Since a much larger clone is just one base distant, this may be a read error. J is TRBJ2-5 and V is TRBV3-1, with TRBD2 identical over 12 bases. Germline CDR1 LGHDT, CDR2 YNNKEL (reference sequence). The CDR3 spans 15 residues. With 0 bases clipped from V and 9 bases from J, the junction kept 5 bases outside the gene matches. CDR3 protein: CASSQERLAGEAQYF. The CDR3 DNA reads TGTGCCAGCAGCCAAGAAAGACTAGCGGGGGAGGCCCAGTACTTC.

This clonotype was observed many times. V is TRBV6-1 and J is TRBJ2-7; D is uncertain. The V end lost 1 base, the J end lost 6 bases, and 10 bases lay between the germline ends. Germline CDR1 MNHNS, CDR2 SASEGT. The CDR3 totals 13 residues. The chain's CDR3 is CASSEGNLSEQYF. The CDR3 DNA is TGTGCCAGCAGTGAAGGAAACCTCTCCGAGCAGTACTTC.

This clonotype was found many times. The chain links TRBV5-1 to TRBJ2-3, with a weak D call TRBD1 (5 bases). Germline V gives CDR1 SGHRS, CDR2 YFSETQ. This CDR3 comprises 18 residues. V was shortened by 0 bases and J by 3 bases, with 20 bases between the two germline ends. The CDR3 coding sequence is TGCGCCAGCAGCTTGGGTGATCTCGCGGTAGGGGTGACAGATACGCAGTATTTT. Translated: CASSLGDLAVGVTDTQYF.

This clonotype was counted at least ten times. The chain employs TRBV20-1 and TRBJ2-1; D ambiguous. The V gene's germline CDR1 is DFQATT and CDR2 SNEGSKA (reference sequence). V lost 4 bases and J 4 bases, leaving 8 bases between the germline ends. CDR3 length: 12 amino acids. In DNA form, the CDR3 reads TGCAGTGCTACCCCCAAGTACAATGAGCAGTTCTTC. Encoded protein: CSATPKYNEQFF.

The rearrangement links TRBV6-1 to TRBJ2-2; 14 nucleotides line up with TRBD2. The CDR3 has 18 amino acids. Germline CDR1 reads MNHNS; CDR2 reads SASEGT. Trimming took 8 bases from V and 1 from J; bases not matched to a gene: 9. CDR3 loop: CASCPGTSGSVNTGELFF. The CDR3 nucleotides read TGTGCCAGCTGCCCCGGGACTAGCGGGAGCGTGAACACCGGGGAGCTGTTTTTT.

The CDR3 protein is CASSQGPRRENTEAFF. CDR3 in DNA: TGTGCCAGCAGCCAAGGGCCCCGTCGGGAGAACACTGAAGCTTTCTTT. The rearrangement links TRBV14 to TRBJ1-1; D is unresolved. The CDR3 totals 16 residues. CDR1 and CDR2 (germline): SGHDN, FVKESK. Trimming pared 1 base from V and 1 base from J, leaving 13 bases between.

This clonotype was recorded at least ten times. The gene calls are TRBV28 and TRBJ2-1, with 9 bases that match TRBD2. After removal of 8 bases from V and 2 bases from J, the junction contained 4 bases not matched to a gene. The length of the CDR3 is 14 residues. The germline CDR1 and CDR2 sequences are MDHEN and SYDVKM. The CDR3: CASRSGRTYNEQFF. The CDR3 nucleotides are TGTGCCAGCCGAAGCGGGAGGACCTACAATGAGCAGTTCTTC.